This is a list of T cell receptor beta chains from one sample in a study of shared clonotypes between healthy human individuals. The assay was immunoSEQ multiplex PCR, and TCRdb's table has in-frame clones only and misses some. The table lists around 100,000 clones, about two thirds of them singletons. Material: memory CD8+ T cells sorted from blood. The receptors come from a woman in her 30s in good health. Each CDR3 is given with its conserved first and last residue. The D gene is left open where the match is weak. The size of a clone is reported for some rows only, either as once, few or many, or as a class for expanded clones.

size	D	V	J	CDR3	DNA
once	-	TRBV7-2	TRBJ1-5	CASSLVLGQPQHF	TGTGCCAGCAGCTTAGTTTTGGGACAGCCCCAGCATTTT
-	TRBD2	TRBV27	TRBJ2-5	CASRPPAAGGNQETQYF	TGTGCCAGCAGACCCCCAGCGGCGGGAGGTAACCAAGAGACCCAGTACTTC
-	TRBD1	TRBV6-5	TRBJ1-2	CASSRQGKSGYTF	TGTGCCAGCAGCAGACAGGGGAAGAGTGGCTACACCTTC
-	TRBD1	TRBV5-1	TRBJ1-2	CASRSWTGKFGGGGYTF	TGCGCCAGCAGAAGTTGGACAGGGAAATTTGGGGGTGGAGGCTACACCTTC
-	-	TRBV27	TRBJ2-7	CATRGSETYEQYF	TGTGCCACCAGGGGCAGCGAGACCTACGAGCAGTACTTC
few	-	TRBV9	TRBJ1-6	CASSALTNGFLHF	TGTGCCAGCAGCGCGCTCACCAACGGGTTCCTCCACTTT
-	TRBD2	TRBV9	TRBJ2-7	CASNAGGGLSYEQYF	TGTGCCAGCAACGCAGGCGGGGGACTCTCCTACGAGCAGTACTTC
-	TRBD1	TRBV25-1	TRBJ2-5	CASVGAGGHQETQYF	TGTGCCAGCGTCGGGGCAGGGGGCCACCAAGAGACCCAGTACTTC
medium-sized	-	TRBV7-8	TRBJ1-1	CASSFVLGEGISEAFF	TGTGCCAGCAGCTTCGTCCTGGGGGAGGGCATCTCTGAAGCTTTCTTT
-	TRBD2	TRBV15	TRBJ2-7	CATSRARGDFYEQYF	TGTGCCACCAGCAGAGCGCGGGGGGACTTCTACGAGCAGTACTTC
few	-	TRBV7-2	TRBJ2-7	CASSFYLSSYEQYF	TGTGCCAGCAGCTTCTATCTCAGCTCCTACGAGCAGTACTTC
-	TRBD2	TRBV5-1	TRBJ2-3	CASSESGSRAGTDTQYF	TGCGCCAGCAGCGAGAGCGGGAGCCGGGCCGGCACAGATACGCAGTATTTT
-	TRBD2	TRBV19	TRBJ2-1	CASSISDSGRAGYNEQFF	TGTGCCAGTAGTATTTCCGATAGCGGGAGGGCCGGGTACAATGAGCAGTTCTTC
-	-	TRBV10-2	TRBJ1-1	CASTPPGYTEAFF	TGCGCCAGCACCCCACCAGGGTACACTGAAGCTTTCTTT
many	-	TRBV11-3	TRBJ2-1	CASSLGPTTNEQFF	TGTGCCAGCAGCTTAGGCCCGACGACTAATGAGCAGTTCTTC
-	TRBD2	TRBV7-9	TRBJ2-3	CASSLAGGPVDTQYF	TGTGCCAGCAGCTTAGCGGGAGGGCCGGTAGATACGCAGTATTTT
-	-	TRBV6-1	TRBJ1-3	CASSRSGDLGNTIYF	TGTGCCAGCAGTCGAAGCGGGGATCTAGGAAACACCATATATTTT
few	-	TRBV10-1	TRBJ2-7	CASSEEGPYEQYF	TGCGCCAGCAGTGAGGAGGGACCCTACGAGCAGTACTTC